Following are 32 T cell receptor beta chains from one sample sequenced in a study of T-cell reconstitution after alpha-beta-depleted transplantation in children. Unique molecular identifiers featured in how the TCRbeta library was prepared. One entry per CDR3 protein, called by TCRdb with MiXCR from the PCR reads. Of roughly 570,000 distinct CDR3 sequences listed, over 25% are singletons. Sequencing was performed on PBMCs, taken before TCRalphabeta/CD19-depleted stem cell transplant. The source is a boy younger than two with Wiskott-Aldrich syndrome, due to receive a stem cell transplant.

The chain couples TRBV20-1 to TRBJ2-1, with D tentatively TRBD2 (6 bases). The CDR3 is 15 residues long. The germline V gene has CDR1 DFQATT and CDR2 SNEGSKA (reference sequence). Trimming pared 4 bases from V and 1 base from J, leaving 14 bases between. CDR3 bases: TGCAGTGCTATGCCTAGCGAGGCTTCCTACAATGAGCAGTTCTTC. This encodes CSAMPSEASYNEQFF.

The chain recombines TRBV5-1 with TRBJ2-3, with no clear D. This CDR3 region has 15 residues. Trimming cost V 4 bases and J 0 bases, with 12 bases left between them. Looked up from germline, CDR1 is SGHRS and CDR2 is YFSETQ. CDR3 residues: CASSGTRRSTDTQYF. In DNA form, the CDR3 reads TGCGCCAGCAGCGGTACGCGGAGAAGCACAGATACGCAGTATTTT.

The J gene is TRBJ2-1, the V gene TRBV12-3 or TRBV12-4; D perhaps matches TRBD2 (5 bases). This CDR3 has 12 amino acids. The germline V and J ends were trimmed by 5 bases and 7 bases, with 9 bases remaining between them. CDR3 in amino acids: CASSTLANEQFF. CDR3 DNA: TGTGCCAGCAGTACCTTAGCGAATGAGCAGTTCTTC.

CDR3 protein: CSAARQGGTKNIQYF. DNA of the CDR3: TGCAGTGCTGCGCGACAGGGGGGAACCAAAAACATTCAGTACTTC. The J gene is TRBJ2-4, the V gene TRBV20-1, with TRBD1 identical over 9 bases. In germline, CDR1 is DFQATT, CDR2 SNEGSKA (reference sequence). After removal of 5 bases from V and 2 bases from J, the junction contained 7 bases not matched to a gene. This CDR3 region has 15 residues.

For the CDR3, the DNA is TGTGCCAGCAGCTTAGAGCGCCTCAATGAGCAGTTCTTC. Amino acid sequence: CASSLERLNEQFF. This chain joins TRBV11-2 and TRBJ2-1; D gene uncertain. CDR3 length equals 13 residues. Trimming cost V 0 bases and J 6 bases, with 6 bases left between them. Germline loops: CDR1 SGHAT, CDR2 FQNNGV.

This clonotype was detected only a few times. The CDR3 DNA reads as TGCGCCAGCAGCTCCTCAGGGATCCCAGATACGCAGTATTTT. This codes for CASSSSGIPDTQYF. V gene TRBV5-1 combines with J gene TRBJ2-3; possibly TRBD1 for D (5 bases). Germline CDR1 reads SGHRS; CDR2 reads YFSETQ. The CDR3 consists of 14 residues. V lost 3 bases, J lost 4 bases, and 12 bases lay in between.

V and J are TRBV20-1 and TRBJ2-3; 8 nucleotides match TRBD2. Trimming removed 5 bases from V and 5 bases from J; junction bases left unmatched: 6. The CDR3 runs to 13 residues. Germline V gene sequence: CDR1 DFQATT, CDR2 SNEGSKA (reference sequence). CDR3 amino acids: CSAPREGQDTQYF. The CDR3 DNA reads TGCAGTGCTCCCCGGGAGGGCCAAGATACGCAGTATTTT.

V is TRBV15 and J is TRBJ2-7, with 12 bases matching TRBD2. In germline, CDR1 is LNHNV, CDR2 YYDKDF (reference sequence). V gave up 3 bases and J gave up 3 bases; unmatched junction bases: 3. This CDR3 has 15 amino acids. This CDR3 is CATSRTSGSYYEQYF. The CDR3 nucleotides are TGTGCCACCAGCAGGACTAGCGGGAGCTACTACGAGCAGTACTTC.

The CDR3 loop reads CSALDPINNEQFF. The CDR3 nucleotides read TGCAGCGCCTTGGATCCGATTAACAATGAGCAGTTCTTC. V gene TRBV29-1 combines with J gene TRBJ2-1; no clear D gene. CDR1 is SQVTM, CDR2 ANQGSEA, per germline. The CDR3 has 13 amino acids. V lost 7 bases, J lost 5 bases, and 15 bases lay in between.

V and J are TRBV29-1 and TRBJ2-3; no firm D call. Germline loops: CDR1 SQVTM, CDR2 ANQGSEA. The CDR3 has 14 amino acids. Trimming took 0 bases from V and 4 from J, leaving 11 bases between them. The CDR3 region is CSVEDGLFPDTQYF. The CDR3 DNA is TGCAGCGTTGAAGATGGTCTGTTTCCAGATACGCAGTATTTT.

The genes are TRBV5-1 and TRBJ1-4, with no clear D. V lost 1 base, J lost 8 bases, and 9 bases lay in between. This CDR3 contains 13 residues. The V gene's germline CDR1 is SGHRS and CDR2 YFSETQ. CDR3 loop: CASSLSLGEKLFF. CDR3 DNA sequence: TGCGCCAGCAGCTTGTCTTTAGGGGAAAAACTGTTTTTT. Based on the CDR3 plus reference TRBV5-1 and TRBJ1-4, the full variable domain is KAGVTQTPRYLIKTRGQQVTLSCSPISGHRSVSWYQQTPGQGLQFLFEYFSETQRNKGNFPGRFSGRQFSNSRSEMNVSTLELGDSALYLCASSLSLGEKLFFGSGTQLSVL.

The CDR3 sequence is CASSLATRWGTQYF. The CDR3 region has the DNA TGTGCCAGCAGCTTGGCCACCCGCTGGGGTACGCAGTATTTT. V and J are TRBV5-6 and TRBJ2-3; no clear D gene. Trimming shortened V by 0 bases and J by 8 bases, and 13 bases separated the two germline ends. The CDR3 is made up of 14 amino acids. Germline CDR1 reads SGHDT; CDR2 reads YYEEEE.

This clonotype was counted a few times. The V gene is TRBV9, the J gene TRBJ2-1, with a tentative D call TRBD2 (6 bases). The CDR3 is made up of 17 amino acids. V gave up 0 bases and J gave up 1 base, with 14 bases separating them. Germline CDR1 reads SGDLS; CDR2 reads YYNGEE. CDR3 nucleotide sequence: TGTGCCAGCAGCGTAGTGGGTAGCGGTATTTCCTACAATGAGCAGTTCTTC. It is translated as CASSVVGSGISYNEQFF.

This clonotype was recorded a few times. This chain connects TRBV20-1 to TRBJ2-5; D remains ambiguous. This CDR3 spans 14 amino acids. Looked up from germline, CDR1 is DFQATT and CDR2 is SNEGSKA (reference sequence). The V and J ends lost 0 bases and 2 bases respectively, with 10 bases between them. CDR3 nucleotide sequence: TGCAGTGCTAGAGAAAGTATGCGGCAAGAGACCCAGTACTTC. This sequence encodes CSARESMRQETQYF.

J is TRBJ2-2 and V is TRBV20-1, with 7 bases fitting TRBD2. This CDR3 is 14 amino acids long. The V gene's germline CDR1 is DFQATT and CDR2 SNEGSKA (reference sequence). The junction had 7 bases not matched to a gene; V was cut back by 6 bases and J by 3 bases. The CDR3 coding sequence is TGCAGTGCCGACGGGGCGGGGGACACCGGGGAGCTGTTTTTT. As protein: CSADGAGDTGELFF.

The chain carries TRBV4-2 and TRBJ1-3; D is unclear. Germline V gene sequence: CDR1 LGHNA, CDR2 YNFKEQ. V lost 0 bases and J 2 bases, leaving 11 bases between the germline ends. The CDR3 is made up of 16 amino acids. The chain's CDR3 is CASSQDRLVPGNTIYF. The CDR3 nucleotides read TGTGCCAGCAGCCAAGATCGCCTTGTTCCTGGAAACACCATATATTTT.

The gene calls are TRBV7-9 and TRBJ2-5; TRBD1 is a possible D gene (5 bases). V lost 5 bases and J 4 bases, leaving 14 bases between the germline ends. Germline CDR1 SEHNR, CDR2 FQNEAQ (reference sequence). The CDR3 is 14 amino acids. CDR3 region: CASSPRAVGETQYF. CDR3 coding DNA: TGTGCCAGCAGCCCCAGGGCGGTCGGAGAGACCCAGTACTTC. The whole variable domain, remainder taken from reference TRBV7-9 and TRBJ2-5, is DTGVSQNPRHKITKRGQNVTFRCDPISEHNRLYWYRQTLGQGPEFLTYFQNEAQLEKSRLLSDRFSAERPKGSFSTLEIQRTEQGDSAMYLCASSPRAVGETQYFGPGTRLLVL.

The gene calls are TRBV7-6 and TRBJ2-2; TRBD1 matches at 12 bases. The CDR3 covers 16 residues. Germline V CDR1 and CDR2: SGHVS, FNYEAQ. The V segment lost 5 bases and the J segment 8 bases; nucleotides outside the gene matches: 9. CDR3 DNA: TGTGCCAGCAGCCCTCCCGGGACAGGGGGCGTAGGGGAGCTGTTTTTT. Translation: CASSPPGTGGVGELFF. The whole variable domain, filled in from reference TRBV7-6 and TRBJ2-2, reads GAGVSQSPRYKVTKRGQDVALRCDPISGHVSLYWYRQALGQGPEFLTYFNYEAQQDKSGLPNDRFSAERPEGSISTLTIQRTEQRDSAMYRCASSPPGTGGVGELFFGEGSRLTVL.

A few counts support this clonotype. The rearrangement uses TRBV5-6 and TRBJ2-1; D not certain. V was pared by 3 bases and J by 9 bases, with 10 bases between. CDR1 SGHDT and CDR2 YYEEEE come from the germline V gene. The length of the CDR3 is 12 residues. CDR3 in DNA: TGTGCCAGCAGCTGGCCGTATGCTGAGCAGTTCTTC. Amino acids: CASSWPYAEQFF.

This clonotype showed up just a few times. CDR3 nucleotide sequence: TGCGCCAGCAGCTTGCGGACAATTTTGGGAGGTGAGCAGTTCTTC. Amino acid sequence: CASSLRTILGGEQFF. This chain joins TRBV5-1 and TRBJ2-1, with D possibly TRBD2 on 6 matching bases. In germline, CDR1 is SGHRS, CDR2 YFSETQ. Trimming stripped 1 base from V and 9 bases from J, with 17 bases between. The CDR3 is made up of 15 amino acids.

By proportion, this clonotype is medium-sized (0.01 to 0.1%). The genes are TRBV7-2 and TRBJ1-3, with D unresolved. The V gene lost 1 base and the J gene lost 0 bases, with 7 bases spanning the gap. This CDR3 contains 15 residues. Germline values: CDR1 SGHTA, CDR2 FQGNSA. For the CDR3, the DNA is TGTGCCAGCAGCTTAGGTTGGAACTCTGGAAACACCATATATTTT. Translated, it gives CASSLGWNSGNTIYF.

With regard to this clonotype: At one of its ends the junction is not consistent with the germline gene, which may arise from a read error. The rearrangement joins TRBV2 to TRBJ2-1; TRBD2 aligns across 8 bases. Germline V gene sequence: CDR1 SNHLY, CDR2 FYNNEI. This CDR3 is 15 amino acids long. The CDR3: CASSEEASGLNERFF. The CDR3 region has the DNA TGTGCCAGCAGTGAAGAGGCTAGCGGGCTCAATGAGCGGTTCTTC.

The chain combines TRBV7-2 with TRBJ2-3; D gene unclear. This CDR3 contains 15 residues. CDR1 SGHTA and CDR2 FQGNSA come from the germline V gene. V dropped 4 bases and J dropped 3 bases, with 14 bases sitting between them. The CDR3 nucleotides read TGTGCCAGCAGCTCCCAAGGGCTCGTAACAGATACGCAGTATTTT. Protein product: CASSSQGLVTDTQYF.

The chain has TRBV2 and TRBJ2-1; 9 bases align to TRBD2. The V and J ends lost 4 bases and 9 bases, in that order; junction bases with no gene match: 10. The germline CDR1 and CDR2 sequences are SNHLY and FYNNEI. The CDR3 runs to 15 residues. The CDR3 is CASSGAGGPLGEQFF. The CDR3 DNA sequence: TGTGCCAGCAGTGGGGCGGGAGGGCCCTTAGGTGAGCAGTTCTTC.

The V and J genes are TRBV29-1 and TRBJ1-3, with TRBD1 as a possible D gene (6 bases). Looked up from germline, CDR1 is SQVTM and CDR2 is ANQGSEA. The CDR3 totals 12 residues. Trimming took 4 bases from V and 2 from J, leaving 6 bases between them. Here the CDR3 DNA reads TGCAGCGTTGGACAGGCTGGAAACACCATATATTTT. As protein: CSVGQAGNTIYF.

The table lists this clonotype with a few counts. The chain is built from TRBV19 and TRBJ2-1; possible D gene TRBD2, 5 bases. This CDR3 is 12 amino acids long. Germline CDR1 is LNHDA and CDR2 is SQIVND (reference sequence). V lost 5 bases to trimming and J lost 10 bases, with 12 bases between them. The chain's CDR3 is CASSPGLAEQFF. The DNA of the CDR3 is TGTGCCAGTAGTCCCGGACTGGCAGAGCAGTTCTTC.

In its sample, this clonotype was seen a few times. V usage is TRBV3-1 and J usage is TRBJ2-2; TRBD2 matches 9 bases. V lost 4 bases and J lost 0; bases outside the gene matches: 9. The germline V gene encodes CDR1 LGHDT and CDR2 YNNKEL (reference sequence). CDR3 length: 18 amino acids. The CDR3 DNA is TGTGCCAGCAGCCGTAAGCCTTCTAGCGGGGCGAACACCGGGGAGCTGTTTTTT. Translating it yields CASSRKPSSGANTGELFF.

The CDR3 sequence is CASSWGLVGTTDTQYF. The DNA for the CDR3 is TGCGCCAGCAGCTGGGGACTAGTGGGGACCACAGATACGCAGTATTTT. The chain is built from TRBV5-1 and TRBJ2-3, with 8 bases fitting TRBD2. The CDR3 consists of 16 residues. The V gene end was trimmed by 3 bases and the J gene end by 2 bases; junction bases not matched to a gene: 8. Germline CDR1 reads SGHRS; CDR2 reads YFSETQ.

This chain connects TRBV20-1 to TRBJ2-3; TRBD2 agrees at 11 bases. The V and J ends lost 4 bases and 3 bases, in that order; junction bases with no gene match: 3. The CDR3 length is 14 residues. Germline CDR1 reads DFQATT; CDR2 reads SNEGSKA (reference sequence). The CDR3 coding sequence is TGCAGTGCTAAACCTAGCGGGAGGACAGATACGCAGTATTTT. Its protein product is CSAKPSGRTDTQYF.

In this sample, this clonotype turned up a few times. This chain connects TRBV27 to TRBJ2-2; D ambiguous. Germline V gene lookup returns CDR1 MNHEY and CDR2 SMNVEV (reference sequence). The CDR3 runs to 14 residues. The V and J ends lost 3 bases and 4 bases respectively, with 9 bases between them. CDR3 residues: CASSFWTGTGELFF. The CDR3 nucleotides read TGTGCCAGCAGTTTTTGGACGGGCACCGGGGAGCTGTTTTTT.

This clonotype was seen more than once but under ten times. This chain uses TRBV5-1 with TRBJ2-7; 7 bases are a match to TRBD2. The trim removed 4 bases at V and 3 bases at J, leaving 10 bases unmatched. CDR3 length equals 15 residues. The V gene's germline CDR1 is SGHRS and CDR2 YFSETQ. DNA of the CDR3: TGCGCCAGCAGCGGCTCGACTAGCCGCCTCTACGAGCAGTACTTC. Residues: CASSGSTSRLYEQYF.

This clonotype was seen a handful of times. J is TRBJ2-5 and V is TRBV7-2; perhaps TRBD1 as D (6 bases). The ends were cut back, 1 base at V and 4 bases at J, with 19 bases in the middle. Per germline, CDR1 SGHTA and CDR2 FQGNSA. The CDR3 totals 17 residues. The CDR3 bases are TGTGCCAGCAGCTTAGGTCCGCAGGGGTGGGATGGAGAGACCCAGTACTTC. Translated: CASSLGPQGWDGETQYF.